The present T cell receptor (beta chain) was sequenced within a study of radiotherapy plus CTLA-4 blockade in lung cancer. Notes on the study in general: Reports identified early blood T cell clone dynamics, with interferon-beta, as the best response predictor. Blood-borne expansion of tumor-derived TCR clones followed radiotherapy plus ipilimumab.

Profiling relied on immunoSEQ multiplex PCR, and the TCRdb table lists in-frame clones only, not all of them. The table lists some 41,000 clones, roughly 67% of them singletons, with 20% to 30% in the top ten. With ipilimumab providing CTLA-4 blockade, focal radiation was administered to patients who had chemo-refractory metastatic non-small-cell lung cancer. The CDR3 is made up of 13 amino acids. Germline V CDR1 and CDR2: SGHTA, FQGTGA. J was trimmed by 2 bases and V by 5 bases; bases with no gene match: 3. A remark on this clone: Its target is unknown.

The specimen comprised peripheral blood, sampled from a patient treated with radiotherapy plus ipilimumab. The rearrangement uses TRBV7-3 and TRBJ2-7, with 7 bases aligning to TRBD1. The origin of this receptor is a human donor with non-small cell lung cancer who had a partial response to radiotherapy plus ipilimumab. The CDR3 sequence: CASSKGTAYEQYF. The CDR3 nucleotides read TGTGCCAGCAGCAAAGGGACAGCCTACGAGCAGTACTTC.